This entry concerns a single T cell receptor (beta chain). Its matching antigen is unknown. This record belongs to a study of OX40 agonist ivuxolimab in advanced cancers. On the study more broadly: Patients received ivuxolimab, an agonistic anti-OX40 (CD134) antibody. Broader study findings: The average count of expanded clones was higher among CD8+ T cells than among CD4+.

The V end was cut by 4 bases, the J end by 4 bases, with 11 bases between. Germline CDR1 and CDR2: SGHRS and YFSETQ. This CDR3 region has 14 residues. Repertoires were generated with immunoSEQ multiplex PCR, while TCRdb's copy carries only in-frame clones and drops some. The sample carries about 81,000 clones, 88% recorded once. The J gene is TRBJ1-4, the V gene TRBV5-1; tentative D call: TRBD1 (6 bases). The sequence came from an adult with an advanced solid tumor such as melanoma, head and neck, liver or kidney cancer. The specimen comprised CD4+ or CD8+ T cells sorted from blood, sampled in a trial of the OX40 agonist ivuxolimab. The CDR3 reads CASSEGQLNEKLFF. The CDR3 DNA follows: TGCGCCAGCAGCGAAGGACAGCTTAATGAAAAACTGTTTTTT.